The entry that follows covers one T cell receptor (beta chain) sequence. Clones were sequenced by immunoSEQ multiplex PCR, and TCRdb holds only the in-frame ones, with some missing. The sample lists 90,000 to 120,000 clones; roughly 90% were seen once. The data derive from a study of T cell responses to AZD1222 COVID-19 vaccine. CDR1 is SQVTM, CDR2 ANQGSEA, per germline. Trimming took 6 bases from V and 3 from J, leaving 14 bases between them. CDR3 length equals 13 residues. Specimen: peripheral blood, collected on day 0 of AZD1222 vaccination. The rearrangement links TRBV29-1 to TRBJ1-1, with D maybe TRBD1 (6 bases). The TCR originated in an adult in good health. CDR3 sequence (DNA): TGCAGCGTGGCTTTAGGGGGGGACACTGAAGCTTTCTTT. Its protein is CSVALGGDTEAFF.